This T cell receptor (beta chain) was recorded in a study of regulatory T cells in long-lasting Graves disease. Time point reported: newly diagnosed GD, antithyroid drugs for less than 3 months. Following extraction of RNA from PBMCs, that RNA was used to make the TCR library. EDTA tubes held roughly 9 milliliters of peripheral blood from each patient. Notes on the study in general: Small sample size may have lowered accuracy. Rather than thyroid tissue, only peripheral blood underwent study.

Arm-PCR of CDR3 regions with iRepertoire HTBI primers generated TCR beta libraries. Using its own MiXCR run on the multiplex PCR reads, TCRdb lists one record per CDR3 protein. The data show 450,000 to 500,000 distinct CDR3 sequences, with 15% to 20% seen just once and 9.5% to 15% held by the top ten. The germline V and J ends were trimmed by 5 bases and 2 bases, with 13 bases remaining between them. This CDR3 contains 14 residues. CDR1 is MDHEN, CDR2 SYDVKM, per germline. This clonotype came up many times. What it recognizes is unknown. Separately, the same data were catalogued under a study of T cells in Graves' hyperthyroidism and ophthalmopathy.

The rearrangement links TRBV28 to TRBJ2-7; TRBD1 might be the D (7 bases). Sequenced here: peripheral blood mononuclear cells (PBMCs), sampled at new diagnosis, from a patient treated with antithyroid drugs. This clonotype was obtained from a man aged 40-49 years with Graves disease. The DNA for the CDR3 is TGTGCCAGCAGTCCAGGGGGGAATCCCTACGAGCAGTACTTC. Translating gives CASSPGGNPYEQYF.